This T cell receptor beta chain was captured in a study of cytomegalovirus exposure and HLA in healthy donors. Study overall: In a later analysis, it was reported that the roughly 120 validation repertoires had been produced on the same platform as the roughly 700 repertoires belonging to the first cohort. Overall study findings and caveats: A list of about 180 TCR beta chains associated with cytomegalovirus was given. Three of the chains that were CMV-associated were confirmed in vitro to be specific for CMV antigens.

Concerning this clone: Its antigen is unidentified.

Germline trimming cut 7 bases from V and 0 bases from J; bases unmatched to any gene: 8. CDR1 is LNHDA, CDR2 SQIVND, per germline (reference sequence). The CDR3 extends over 16 amino acids. The table came from immunoSEQ multiplex PCR; TCRdb's copy has only in-frame clones and leaves some out. This sample has about 140,000 clones; approximately 84% occur once, and the top ten carry roughly 1.4%. The chain is built from TRBV19 and TRBJ2-1, with 8 bases identical to TRBD2. Sequences were obtained from PBMCs. The clonotype originates from a woman between 25 and 40 years old in good health and CMV-seronegative. CDR3 region: CASTPERGFSYNEQFF. DNA of the CDR3: TGTGCCAGTACTCCAGAGCGGGGGTTCTCCTACAATGAGCAGTTCTTC.